The clone carrying this TCR beta chain was counted between two and nine times. The antigen remains unidentified. TCRdb used MiXCR to reprocess the reads, holding one entry per CDR3 protein. The data contain approximately 910,000 distinct CDR3 sequences, 30% to 40% of them singletons. Looked up from germline, CDR1 is MGHDK and CDR2 is SYGVNS. This CDR3 is 18 amino acids long. V lost 4 bases and J lost 6; bases outside the gene matches: 18. The data belong to a study of T cell repertoires in cytomegalovirus infection. About the study: Signatures in public TCR beta sequences pointed to both CMV infection and matching HLA type.

Here the sequenced sample was cultured CD8+ T cells from PBMCs, taken from culture after CMV antigen stimulation. The TCR was taken from a human donor in good health (CMV status not recorded). Some clones in this sample may be carry-over from other donors' samples. This sequence joins TRBV25-1 and TRBJ1-2, with TRBD1 matching 9 bases. CDR3 nucleotide sequence: TGTGCCAGCAGTGGAGATACAGACAGGGGGTACTTCTGGCATGGCTACACCTTC. Encoded protein: CASSGDTDRGYFWHGYTF.